These 27 T cell receptor beta chains came from one sample sequenced in a study of shared clonotypes between healthy human individuals. Clones were sequenced by immunoSEQ multiplex PCR, and TCRdb holds only the in-frame ones, with some missing. The data contain 550,000 to 800,000 clones, 90% of them singletons. The source material was memory CD8+ T cells from PBMCs. Subset of the sample: CD45RO+ cells pooled with CCR7-negative TemRA cells. The receptors originated from a young man in good health. Some clones in this sample may be carry-over from other donors' samples.

This chain links TRBV27 with TRBJ2-1; 9 nucleotides agree with TRBD2. The CDR3 extends over 14 amino acids. Germline V lookup: CDR1 MNHEY, CDR2 SMNVEV (reference sequence). With 5 bases clipped from V and 6 bases from J, the junction kept 5 bases outside the gene matches. CDR3 in amino acids: CASSPRGRVNEQFF. CDR3 bases: TGTGCCAGCAGTCCCCGCGGGAGGGTCAATGAGCAGTTCTTC.

V usage is TRBV30 and J usage is TRBJ1-6; 10 bases are a match to TRBD1. CDR3 length: 14 amino acids. The germline CDR1 and CDR2 sequences are GTSNPN and SVGIG (reference sequence). With 4 bases clipped from V and 9 bases from J, the junction kept 6 bases outside the gene matches. CDR3 nucleotides: TGTGCCTGGAATTTGGGACAGGGGATTTCACCCCTCCACTTT. Residues: CAWNLGQGISPLHF. Filled out from reference TRBV30 and TRBJ1-6, the complete variable domain reads SQTIHQWPATLVQPVGSPLSLECTVEGTSNPNLYWYRQAAGRGLQLLFYSVGIGQISSEVPQNLSASRPQDRQFILSSKKLLLSDSGFYLCAWNLGQGISPLHFGNGTRLTVT.

J is TRBJ2-7 and V is TRBV28; 7 nucleotides agree with TRBD1. Trimming took 3 bases from V and 5 from J; bases not matched to a gene: 7. The CDR3 loop spans 14 amino acids. Germline lookup yields CDR1 MDHEN and CDR2 SYDVKM. CDR3 amino acids: CASSLSGQLDEQYF. Written as DNA, the CDR3 is TGTGCCAGCAGTTTGTCGGGACAGCTCGACGAGCAGTACTTC.

The rearrangement links TRBV6-1 to TRBJ2-1, with TRBD2 identical over 7 bases. The length of the CDR3 is 15 residues. V shed 2 bases, J shed 4 bases, and the junction held 5 bases outside the gene matches. Germline CDR1 MNHNS, CDR2 SASEGT. CDR3 residues: CASSELGGQYNEQFF. The CDR3 nucleotides read TGTGCCAGCAGTGAACTGGGAGGGCAGTACAATGAGCAGTTCTTC.

This clone was counted between two and nine times. The chain uses TRBV28 and TRBJ1-5, with TRBD1 matching 8 bases. The germline V gene has CDR1 MDHEN and CDR2 SYDVKM. The V gene end was trimmed by 6 bases and the J gene end by 3 bases; junction bases not matched to a gene: 7. This CDR3 spans 15 amino acids. CDR3 residues: CASSTGQGPNQPQHF. The CDR3 DNA follows: TGTGCCAGCAGCACCGGACAGGGACCCAATCAGCCCCAGCATTTT.

The chain uses TRBV28 and TRBJ2-3, with 10 bases that match TRBD2. J lost 4 bases, V lost 3 bases, and 7 bases had no gene match. This CDR3 spans 16 amino acids. Germline V gene lookup returns CDR1 MDHEN and CDR2 SYDVKM. The CDR3 nucleotides are TGTGCCAGCAGTTTTGTACTAGCGGGATACTCAGATACGCAGTATTTT. Residues: CASSFVLAGYSDTQYF.

This chain connects TRBV5-1 to TRBJ2-5; 13 nucleotides align to TRBD2. The CDR3 is made up of 16 amino acids. CDR1 SGHRS and CDR2 YFSETQ come from the germline V gene. J was trimmed by 5 bases and V by 4 bases; bases with no gene match: 8. CDR3 DNA sequence: TGCGCCAGCAGCCCGGGACTAGCGGGAATAGGGGAGACCCAGTACTTC. As protein: CASSPGLAGIGETQYF.

This rearrangement joins TRBV9 to TRBJ1-5; D perhaps matches TRBD1 (5 bases). This CDR3 has 16 amino acids. V gave up 3 bases and J gave up 4 bases, with 17 bases separating them. Per the germline V gene, CDR1 is SGDLS and CDR2 is YYNGEE. DNA for the CDR3: TGTGCCAGCAGCGCCCACCCGGGGCCAGTGAATCAGCCCCAGCATTTT. Translated, it gives CASSAHPGPVNQPQHF.

This clone was detected a few times. This rearrangement joins TRBV6-1 to TRBJ1-1, with 8 bases that match TRBD1. The CDR3 covers 14 residues. The germline gives CDR1 MNHNS, CDR2 SASEGT. J was trimmed by 1 base and V by 4 bases; bases with no gene match: 2. The CDR3 loop is CASSAGTGNTEAFF. As DNA, the CDR3 is TGTGCCAGCAGTGCCGGGACAGGGAACACTGAAGCTTTCTTT.

The chain is built from TRBV9 and TRBJ1-2; TRBD1 aligns across 7 bases. V trimming: 3 bases; J trimming: 2 bases; junction bases outside the gene matches: 10. CDR1 and CDR2 from the germline V gene are SGDLS and YYNGEE. This CDR3 region has 16 residues. CDR3 amino acids: CASSASTGQVNYGYTF. CDR3 coding DNA: TGTGCCAGCAGCGCCTCGACTGGACAGGTCAACTATGGCTACACCTTC.

This clone was found once. The chain has TRBV5-1 and TRBJ2-7; maybe TRBD1 (5 bases). The CDR3 length is 15 residues. Per germline, CDR1 SGHRS and CDR2 YFSETQ. The ends were cut back, 4 bases at V and 2 bases at J, with 16 bases in the middle. This CDR3 reads CASSPETDRTYEQYF. CDR3 bases: TGCGCCAGCAGCCCAGAGACAGATAGAACCTACGAGCAGTACTTC. Combining the CDR3 with reference TRBV5-1 and TRBJ2-7 gives the whole variable domain KAGVTQTPRYLIKTRGQQVTLSCSPISGHRSVSWYQQTPGQGLQFLFEYFSETQRNKGNFPGRFSGRQFSNSRSEMNVSTLELGDSALYLCASSPETDRTYEQYFGPGTRLTVT.

V usage is TRBV6-5 and J usage is TRBJ2-7; either TRBD1 or TRBD2 may fit D (5 bases each). The CDR3 totals 15 residues. V was clipped by 6 bases and J by 1 base, with 16 bases between them. The germline gives CDR1 MNHEY, CDR2 SVGAGI. The CDR3 coding sequence is TGTGCCAGCAGGCACCGGGACGGACCTTCCTACGAGCAGTACTTC. Translation: CASRHRDGPSYEQYF.

This clone was recorded once. V usage is TRBV7-2 and J usage is TRBJ2-5, with unresolved D. This CDR3 has 13 amino acids. Trimming removed 5 bases from V and 4 bases from J, with 11 bases in between. Germline loops: CDR1 SGHTA, CDR2 FQGNSA. CDR3 coding DNA: TGTGCCAGCAGCATTAACTGGGGAGAGACCCAGTACTTC. As protein: CASSINWGETQYF.

This clone was observed a single time. The chain links TRBV5-4 to TRBJ2-1, with TRBD2 matching 8 bases. V dropped 2 bases and J dropped 7; count of bases not matched to a gene: 11. Per the germline V gene, CDR1 is SGHNT and CDR2 is YYREEE (reference sequence). The CDR3 has 16 residues. The DNA for the CDR3 is TGTGCCAGCAGCTTTCAAGCGGGAGAGGTTTGGAATGAGCAGTTCTTC. Translation: CASSFQAGEVWNEQFF.

The gene calls are TRBV28 and TRBJ1-5; D gene ambiguous. The CDR3 has 16 amino acids. Trimming took off 4 bases at V and 4 bases at J, with 17 bases between the two ends. CDR1 MDHEN and CDR2 SYDVKM come from the germline V gene. The CDR3 spells CASSYTMRPINQPQHF. The CDR3 bases are TGTGCCAGCAGTTATACCATGAGGCCTATAAATCAGCCCCAGCATTTT.

The chain couples TRBV4-3 to TRBJ2-7; 8 bases fit TRBD1. The junction had 4 bases not matched to a gene; V was cut back by 0 bases and J by 0 bases. CDR1 is LGHNA and CDR2 is YSLEER in the germline V gene. The CDR3 is made up of 16 amino acids. The CDR3 nucleotides are TGCGCCAGCAGCCAAGAGACAGGGGCCAGCTCCTACGAGCAGTACTTC. Translation gives CASSQETGASSYEQYF.

V usage is TRBV6-1 and J usage is TRBJ1-2; D might be TRBD1 (5 bases). With 4 bases removed from V and 4 bases from J, the gap between germline ends came to 25 bases. Germline V gives CDR1 MNHNS, CDR2 SASEGT. This CDR3 has 18 amino acids. CDR3 coding DNA: TGTGCCAGCAGTGGAATCAGGGAGCGGGTTGTTCCCGGCTATGGCTACACCTTC. The encoded protein is CASSGIRERVVPGYGYTF.

The J gene is TRBJ2-7, the V gene TRBV2, with D tentatively TRBD1 (6 bases). This CDR3 has 14 residues. Germline V lookup: CDR1 SNHLY, CDR2 FYNNEI. Deletions cut 2 bases from V and 2 bases from J, with 10 bases between. The CDR3 nucleotides read TGTGCCAGCAGTGAACCGGACAGCGCCTACGAGCAGTACTTC. Protein: CASSEPDSAYEQYF.

This clone came up once. CDR3 protein: CASSEGSSYNEQFF. The CDR3 DNA follows: TGCGCCAGCAGTGAGGGCAGCTCCTACAATGAGCAGTTCTTC. The rearrangement links TRBV10-2 to TRBJ2-1; unclear D gene. The V gene's germline CDR1 is WSHSY and CDR2 SAAADI. The CDR3 consists of 14 residues. Trimming took off 2 bases at V and 0 bases at J, with 5 bases between the two ends.

This chain uses TRBV6-5 with TRBJ2-7; D not certain. V lost 2 bases and J lost 3, with 14 bases in between. CDR1 and CDR2 (germline): MNHEY, SVGAGI. The CDR3 consists of 15 residues. Written as DNA, the CDR3 is TGTGCCAGCAGTTACAACGAGAATGAGAACTACGAGCAGTACTTC. Its translation is CASSYNENENYEQYF.

The chain recombines TRBV6-5 with TRBJ1-2; D remains ambiguous. The germline gives CDR1 MNHEY, CDR2 SVGAGI. V was pared by 0 bases and J by 8 bases, with 13 bases between. The CDR3 totals 14 residues. DNA for the CDR3: TGTGCCAGCAGTTACTCGCTTGAGGGTGGCGGCTACACCTTC. Its protein is CASSYSLEGGGYTF.

This chain connects TRBV6-5 to TRBJ2-1; 7 nucleotides match TRBD2. This CDR3 region has 13 residues. Trimming removed 6 bases from V and 7 bases from J; junction bases left unmatched: 6. The germline gives CDR1 MNHEY, CDR2 SVGAGI. CDR3 in DNA: TGTGCCAGCAGGGGACTGGGAGGGAATGAGCAGTTCTTC. Amino acids: CASRGLGGNEQFF.

The rearrangement joins TRBV7-9 to TRBJ1-2; 8 positions agree with TRBD1. The CDR3 extends over 15 amino acids. Germline V lookup: CDR1 SEHNR, CDR2 FQNEAQ (reference sequence). The V and J ends lost 3 bases and 1 base, in that order; junction bases with no gene match: 4. As DNA, the CDR3 is TGTGCCAGCAGCTTTCCAGGGGGCTATAACTATGGCTACACCTTC. Its translation: CASSFPGGYNYGYTF. Combining the CDR3 with reference TRBV7-9 and TRBJ1-2 gives the whole variable domain DTGVSQNPRHKITKRGQNVTFRCDPISEHNRLYWYRQTLGQGPEFLTYFQNEAQLEKSRLLSDRFSAERPKGSFSTLEIQRTEQGDSAMYLCASSFPGGYNYGYTFGSGTRLTVV.

This sequence joins TRBV28 and TRBJ2-5; D not resolved. The CDR3 contains 13 residues. Looked up from germline, CDR1 is MDHEN and CDR2 is SYDVKM. Deletions cut 6 bases from V and 2 bases from J, with 10 bases between. The CDR3 coding sequence is TGTGCCAGCAGGCCGCAAGGACAAGAGACCCAGTACTTC. The encoded protein is CASRPQGQETQYF.

J is TRBJ1-1 and V is TRBV4-1; TRBD1 matches 7 bases. CDR3 size: 17 residues. Germline V gives CDR1 MGHRA, CDR2 YSYEKL. After removal of 4 bases from V and 1 base from J, the junction contained 12 bases not matched to a gene. The CDR3 protein is CASSPHGQVVRNTEAFF. The CDR3 DNA sequence: TGCGCCAGCAGCCCACATGGACAGGTCGTGAGGAACACTGAAGCTTTCTTT.

The V call is TRBV9, the J call TRBJ2-7; 11 positions agree with TRBD1. The trim removed 4 bases at V and 2 bases at J, leaving 8 bases unmatched. The germline V gene has CDR1 SGDLS and CDR2 YYNGEE. CDR3 size: 16 residues. CDR3 protein: CASSSYAGQGAYEQYF. The CDR3 DNA reads as TGTGCCAGCAGCTCCTACGCGGGACAGGGGGCCTACGAGCAGTACTTC.

The chain employs TRBV9 and TRBJ2-1; D not certain. Germline V gene sequence: CDR1 SGDLS, CDR2 YYNGEE. This CDR3 comprises 12 residues. The V and J ends lost 3 bases and 6 bases respectively, with 7 bases between them. The CDR3 sequence: CASSGHLNEQFF. The CDR3 DNA reads TGTGCCAGCAGCGGACACCTCAATGAGCAGTTCTTC.